This T cell receptor beta chain was sequenced during a study of T cells in Graves' hyperthyroidism and ophthalmopathy (dated by TCRdb to about 2019). Describing the broader study: Peripheral blood samples were taken at initial diagnosis, before any treatment was given. To identify TCR V-J signatures that set the groups apart, the researchers used a discovery cohort of 100 patients, made up of 40 to 45 with Graves' ophthalmopathy and 55 to 65 with stable Graves' hyperthyroidism. Prospective prediction of ophthalmopathy was tested in an independent validation cohort consisting of under 20 hyperthyroidism patients and 17 patients who later progressed to ophthalmopathy. For training and testing, the 100 or so patients in the discovery cohort were randomly divided in a 7:3 ratio. In addition, the study compared T-cell repertoires in thyroid tissue and in blood from over 5 Graves' hyperthyroidism patients. Following sampling, methimazole starting at 30 mg daily was given to hyperthyroidism patients, and high-dose intravenous methylprednisolone was given to ophthalmopathy patients. TCR Vbeta CDR3 sequencing of fewer than 150 peripheral blood samples (fewer than 45 ophthalmopathy, 75 to 80 hyperthyroidism and approximately 17 progressor patients) is reported in the paper. The investigation overall reported the following: Blood samples also contained most of the expanded thyroid clonotypes (frequency above 0.001), which suggests that blood repertoires may reflect thyroid immune responses. In validation, the model predicted progression to ophthalmopathy a median of about 5.9 months before onset, with about 70% sensitivity and about 75% specificity. Ophthalmopathy was separated from stable hyperthyroidism by a 13 V-J signature model, with around 88% sensitivity and roughly 81% specificity obtained in cross-validation and 80%/75% obtained in testing. No statistical method was used to set the sample size in advance, and investigators knew the group allocation.

TCR beta CDR3 regions were amplified from RNA transcripts. A first-round RT-PCR of the TCR CDR3 used the HTBI primer set with the Qiagen OneStep RT-PCR kit. A second multiplex PCR round built the libraries, followed by size selection and purification. The libraries were sequenced on an Illumina HiSeq2000 using paired-end 100 bp reads. As for the original processing: SOAPnuke was used to process the raw data, removing reads that contained adapters or uncalled bases, had a mean Phred below 15, or lacked an exact match to the constant primer or identifier. COPE v1.2.5 was used to merge the high-quality paired reads, and each unique nucleotide sequence was defined as a clonotype. MiTCR v1.1 was used to align clonotypes to the IMGT TRBV, TRBD and TRBJ reference segments. The analysis was restricted to V-J combinations with a frequency above 0.0001, which together covered 99.2% of the repertoires. A TCS score was defined as the ratio of F50 (clonal expansion) to E x V (chaos), with BLOSUM62-based TCRdist applied between CDR3 peptides within each V-J. Welch's t-statistics and random forest reduced fewer than 550 V-J features to 13, which were used in a naive Bayes classifier (R e1071). TCRdb trimmed the raw reads at Q25, called clones with MiXCR and kept productive beta chains. Each record represents a unique CDR3 protein, reported with the most common genes and DNA among its rows. The V and J calls, along with clone size, are taken from TCRdb and not from the paper's own processing. The sample table shows 92,000 or so distinct CDR3 sequences, and around 50% are seen once. The top ten clonotypes cover 25% to 30% of the sample.

The table lists this clonotype with many counts. The antigen this receptor binds is unknown. No base qualities exist here, and no much larger clone lies one base off it. Stable Graves' hyperthyroidism was defined as no progression to ophthalmopathy during 18 months of follow-up. Hyperthyroidism patients were aged 18 to 65 years and newly diagnosed, with disease duration of less than 2 months. Patients with uncontrolled infections, other autoimmune diseases, pregnancy or lactation were excluded. Diagnoses were based on clinical symptoms, serum thyroxine and TRAb, thyroid ultrasound and orbital computed tomography. PBMCs were isolated from 8 to 10 ml of fresh peripheral blood by Ficoll-Paque density gradient centrifugation. Total RNA was extracted using Trizol reagent, and RNA quality was assessed on an Agilent 2100 Bioanalyzer. The receptor was isolated from a woman in her 40s with Graves' hyperthyroidism. Sample: blood.

The bases read TGCAGTGCTAGTTATACAGGGTTTAGCAATCAGCCCCAGCATTTT. Its translation is CSASYTGFSNQPQHF. Recombination connected TRBV20-1 to TRBJ1-5; matching of 6 bases hints at TRBD1 as the D gene. V sheds 3 bases and J sheds 0 bases, leaving 12 bases between their ends. Counted from cysteine to phenylalanine, this CDR3 has 15 amino acids. Only CDR3 DNA is held: 45 bases, read in frame from base 1. CDR1 and CDR2 are read off the germline V gene (reference sequence) as DFQATT and SNEGSKA.